The entry below describes one TCR beta chain. Its specificity is unknown. The germline V and J ends were trimmed by 6 bases and 3 bases, with 11 bases remaining between them. CDR3 length: 13 amino acids. Germline loops: CDR1 WNHNN, CDR2 SYGVQD (reference sequence). The data belong to a study of cytomegalovirus exposure and HLA in healthy donors. Study conclusions and caveats: Later findings reportedly placed an Asian-associated ancestry cluster below the approximately 670-donor mean for N-insertions. Most CMV-associated TCR beta chains appeared HLA-restricted in a later analysis.

PCR employed 60 Vbeta and 13 Jbeta primers. Data came from immunoSEQ multiplex PCR; TCRdb stores just in-frame clones and leaves some out. The sample consists of under 100,000 clones, around 70% of them appearing once. This receptor was identified in a woman aged 50 to 60 in good health and CMV-seropositive. Sequenced material: PBMCs. J is TRBJ1-1 and V is TRBV10-1, with D perhaps matching TRBD1 (5 bases). CDR3 region: CASRDKPYTEAFF. CDR3 in DNA: TGCGCCAGCAGGGACAAACCCTACACTGAAGCTTTCTTT.